The clone carrying this T cell receptor beta chain was counted only a few times. These data belong to a study of blood T cell repertoires in COVID-19. Study overall: Specimens from acute and convalescent COVID-19 originated in the United States, Italy and Spain. Sources were T cells, B-cell-depleted T cells, or PBMCs; the material itself was cDNA or gDNA.

CDR3 length equals 15 residues. Germline loops: CDR1 SGHTA, CDR2 FQGNSA. The ends were cut back, 6 bases at V and 4 bases at J, with 18 bases in the middle. Original processing notes: It was from reference gene primer amplification that nucleated cell counts were estimated. The data were produced by immunoSEQ multiplex PCR, yet TCRdb's version contains in-frame clones alone and is incomplete. The DNA gave D and trimming, while V, J and clone size come from that table. The table has 200,000 to 250,000 clones, roughly 75% seen once. The V and J genes are TRBV7-2 and TRBJ2-5; D is uncertain. The receptor was derived from a woman aged 70-85 years with acute or convalescent COVID-19. Source material: peripheral blood. The CDR3 loop is CASSSSNLERETQYF. The CDR3 region has the DNA TGTGCCAGCAGTTCTTCCAACCTGGAGAGAGAGACCCAGTACTTC.